This T cell receptor (beta chain) was documented in a study of synovial regulatory T cells in juvenile arthritis. The study, taken as a whole, reports: iaTreg cells shared more CDR3 sequences with synovial Tregs than other blood Tregs did. Blood Treg cells that were inflammation-associated showed lower TCR diversity than other blood Treg cells. Largely private between patients, iaTreg TCR repertoires showed partial overlap with synovial Teff and blood CPL repertoires.

Profiled with immunoSEQ multiplex PCR; TCRdb holds only in-frame clones, not every one. The sample includes about 10,000 clones. Roughly eleven-patient cohort: about 11 active juvenile idiopathic arthritis patients, 3 polyarticular, 8 oligoarticular. Germline CDR1 reads SEHNR; CDR2 reads FQNEAQ (reference sequence). The CDR3 covers 11 residues. No DNA sequence is on record. Points on this clone: Its antigen is undetermined.

The sample comprised Treg cells from blood. As for subset: remaining (HLA-DR-negative) circulating blood Treg cells. This TCR was recovered from a donor between 2 and 29 years old with juvenile idiopathic arthritis. This sequence joins TRBV7-9 and TRBJ1-2. The CDR3 protein is CASSFLYGYTF.